A selection of T cell receptor beta chains follows, all from one sample in a study of CD8+ T cells in alopecia areata. The method was immunoSEQ multiplex PCR; TCRdb's version includes in-frame clones alone and lacks a portion of them. This sample has 150,000 to 180,000 clones, with 45% to 55% found just once. This material consisted of CD8+ T cells sorted from blood, taken at week 0. The receptors were sampled from a human donor with alopecia areata. The CDR3 runs from the conserved cysteine through the conserved F or W. D genes are given only for firm matches. A clone size is listed for some rows: how often the clone was seen (once, few, many), or a class if it is expanded.

TRBJ1-1 | TRBV9 | TRBD1 | . | TGTGCCAGCAGCGTAGGGACAGGGGGAAACACTGAAGCTTTCTTT | CASSVGTGGNTEAFF
TRBJ2-2 | TRBV5-1 | . | few | TGCGCCAGCAGCTTGGTGGCCGGGGAGCTGTTTTTT | CASSLVAGELFF
TRBJ1-2 | TRBV29-1 | TRBD1 | once | TGCAGCGCTGTACAGGGGGCTTATGGCTACACCTTC | CSAVQGAYGYTF
TRBJ2-3 | TRBV19 | . | . | TGTGCCAGTAGTATACGGACGGATCCCACAGATACGCAGTATTTT | CASSIRTDPTDTQYF
TRBJ1-1 | TRBV30 | . | . | TGTGCCTGGAATGTAGCGAGGGTGAACACTGAAGCTTTCTTT | CAWNVARVNTEAFF
TRBJ2-7 | TRBV7-8 | TRBD1 | . | TGTGCCAGCAGCTCGCCGGGACAGGGGTACGAGCAGTACTTC | CASSSPGQGYEQYF
TRBJ2-7 | TRBV23-1 | . | few | TGCGCCAGCAGTCAATCGGATAGGGTCCTCGAGCAGTACTTC | CASSQSDRVLEQYF
TRBJ2-3 | TRBV29-1 | . | few | TGCAGCGCCCTTAAAGGGCGTGGTGATACGCAGTATTTT | CSALKGRGDTQYF
TRBJ2-7 | TRBV2 | . | . | TGTGCCAGCAGTGAAGGCGGGATTATTAACTACGAGCAGTACTTC | CASSEGGIINYEQYF
TRBJ2-7 | TRBV10-3 | . | . | TGTGCCTCAGGGGAGGGGACCGAAGCCTACGAGCAGTACTTC | CASGEGTEAYEQYF
TRBJ1-2 | TRBV11-2 | . | . | TGTGCCAGCAGCTCGGGCCTATATGGCTACACCTTC | CASSSGLYGYTF
TRBJ2-7 | TRBV29-1 | TRBD2 | . | TGCAGCGTCCTAGGGGTAACTAGCGCTCCCTACGAGCAGTACTTC | CSVLGVTSAPYEQYF
TRBJ2-3 | TRBV27 | . | . | TGTGCCAGCAGTTTATCGGACAGCACGCATACGCAGTATTTT | CASSLSDSTHTQYF
TRBJ1-2 | TRBV9 | . | . | TGTGCCAGCAGCCCTAGAGTGGGCTATGGCTACACCTTC | CASSPRVGYGYTF
TRBJ2-6 | TRBV7-2 | . | few | TGTGCCAGCAGCTTAGTGTCCGAGGACAACGTCCTGACTTTC | CASSLVSEDNVLTF
TRBJ1-2 | TRBV5-6 | . | . | TGTGCCAGCAGCTTAAACGGCAGGACAACGGATGGCTACACCTTC | CASSLNGRTTDGYTF
TRBJ2-1 | TRBV29-1 | . | . | TGCAGCGTTGACGTAATAGGCTATGAGCAGTTCTTC | CSVDVIGYEQFF
TRBJ2-1 | TRBV30 | . | . | TGTGCCTGGACCGGGGGACATGAGCAGTTCTTC | CAWTGGHEQFF
TRBJ2-7 | TRBV30 | . | . | TGTGCCTGGAATACAGGGAGCCACGAGCAGTACTTC | CAWNTGSHEQYF
TRBJ2-4 | TRBV7-2 | . | . | TGTGCCAGCAGCCCGAGGGGGGGCGGCTATCCGAACATTCAGTACTTC | CASSPRGGGYPNIQYF
TRBJ2-5 | TRBV7-5 | . | many | TGTGCCAGAAGCCCCCGGGACAGAGGAAAGTCCCAGTACTTC | CARSPRDRGKSQYF
TRBJ2-1 | TRBV29-1 | TRBD2 | . | TGCAGCGTTTTAGCGGGGGGCAATGAGCAGTTCTTC | CSVLAGGNEQFF
TRBJ2-5 | TRBV5-1 | . | . | TGCGCCAGCATCGAGGCAGGGGAAGAGACCCAGTACTTC | CASIEAGEETQYF